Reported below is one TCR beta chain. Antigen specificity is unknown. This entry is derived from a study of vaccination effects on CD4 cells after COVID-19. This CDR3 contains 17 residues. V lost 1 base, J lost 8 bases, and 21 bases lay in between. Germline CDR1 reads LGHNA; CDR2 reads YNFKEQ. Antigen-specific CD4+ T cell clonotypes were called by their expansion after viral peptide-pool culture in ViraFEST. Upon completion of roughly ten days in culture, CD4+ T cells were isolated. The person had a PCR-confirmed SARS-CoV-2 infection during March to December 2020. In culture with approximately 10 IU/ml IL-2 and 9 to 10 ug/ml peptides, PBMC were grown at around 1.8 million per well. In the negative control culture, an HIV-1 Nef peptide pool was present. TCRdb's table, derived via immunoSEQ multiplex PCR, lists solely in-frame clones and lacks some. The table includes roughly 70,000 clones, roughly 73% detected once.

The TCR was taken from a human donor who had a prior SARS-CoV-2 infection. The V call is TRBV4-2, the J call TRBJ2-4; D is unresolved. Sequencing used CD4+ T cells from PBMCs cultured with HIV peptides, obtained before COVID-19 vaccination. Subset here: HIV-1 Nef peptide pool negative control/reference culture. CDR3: CASSQAQIQNYPYIQYF. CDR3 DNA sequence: TGTGCCAGCAGCCAAGCACAGATCCAAAACTACCCGTACATTCAGTACTTC.